The 32 T cell receptor beta chains below all came from one sample that was sequenced in a study of radiotherapy plus CTLA-4 blockade in lung cancer. Here immunoSEQ multiplex PCR was the method, and the copy in TCRdb shows in-frame clones only, minus some. Found here are about 90,000 clones, approximately 83% of them singletons; the top ten hold approximately 15%. Specimen: peripheral blood, collected from a patient treated with radiotherapy plus ipilimumab. These receptors came from a human donor with non-small cell lung cancer that progressed on radiotherapy plus ipilimumab.

The J gene is TRBJ2-7, the V gene TRBV18, with 10 bases that match TRBD1. This CDR3 has 12 residues. The V gene end was trimmed by 3 bases and the J gene end by 9 bases; junction bases not matched to a gene: 2. Germline lookup yields CDR1 KGHSH and CDR2 LQKENI. The CDR3 DNA reads as TGTGCCAGCTCACCGCGACAGGGGGCGCAGTACTTC. This sequence encodes CASSPRQGAQYF.

The rearrangement links TRBV27 to TRBJ1-5; tentatively, D is TRBD1 (6 bases). V lost 8 bases to trimming and J lost 2 bases, with 16 bases between them. CDR3 length equals 15 residues. Germline lookup yields CDR1 MNHEY and CDR2 SMNVEV (reference sequence). The CDR3 spells CASSLEGDGNQPQHF. For the CDR3, the DNA is TGTGCCAGCTCTCTGGAGGGGGATGGCAATCAGCCCCAGCATTTT.

This rearrangement joins TRBV6-5 to TRBJ2-5; no clear D. V gave up 2 bases and J gave up 4 bases, with 11 bases separating them. This CDR3 has 14 residues. Germline lookup yields CDR1 MNHEY and CDR2 SVGAGI. The CDR3: CASSYQFMGETQYF. DNA of the CDR3: TGTGCCAGCAGTTACCAATTCATGGGAGAGACCCAGTACTTC.

The rearrangement links TRBV7-8 to TRBJ1-4; no clear D gene. The V and J ends lost 5 bases and 6 bases respectively, with 13 bases between them. This CDR3 comprises 14 residues. Germline CDR1 SGHVS, CDR2 FQNEAQ. The CDR3 nucleotides read TGTGCCAGCAGCACCCGAACCGGGCATGAAAAACTGTTTTTT. This codes for CASSTRTGHEKLFF.

V is TRBV10-3 and J is TRBJ1-1; TRBD1 agrees at 9 bases. The V and J ends lost 5 bases and 3 bases, in that order; junction bases with no gene match: 4. Germline-derived CDR1 and CDR2 are ENHRY and SYGVKD. The CDR3 sequence is 14 residues long. The CDR3 coding sequence is TGTGCCATCAGTCCACGACAGGGGGACACTGAAGCTTTCTTT. It codes for CAISPRQGDTEAFF.

In this sample, this clone turned up once. The rearrangement links TRBV6-1 to TRBJ1-5, with 9 bases that match TRBD1. V was pared by 3 bases and J by 1 base, with 10 bases of the junction left unmatched. This CDR3 has 18 amino acids. The germline gives CDR1 MNHNS, CDR2 SASEGT. CDR3 nucleotide sequence: TGTGCCAGCAGTGATTTGAGGGGACAGGGCGTGAGCAATCAGCCCCAGCATTTT. This encodes CASSDLRGQGVSNQPQHF.

Details on this clone: This sample includes further DNA sequences coding for the same CDR3. The chain has TRBV27 and TRBJ1-6; tentative D call: TRBD1 (5 bases). Per germline, CDR1 MNHEY and CDR2 SMNVEV (reference sequence). The V and J ends lost 3 bases and 7 bases respectively, with 10 bases between them. The CDR3 sequence is 14 residues long. In nucleotides, the CDR3 is TGTGCCAGCAGTTTCGGTCAGGGCAATTCACCCCTCCACTTT. Its protein product is CASSFGQGNSPLHF.

This sequence joins TRBV5-4 and TRBJ2-1; 10 positions agree with TRBD1. The CDR3 consists of 16 residues. CDR1 is SGHNT, CDR2 YYREEE, per germline (reference sequence). J gave up 5 bases and V 4 bases, and 9 bases lay outside the gene matches. CDR3: CASSLTGTGADNEQFF. The CDR3 coding sequence is TGTGCCAGCAGCCTAACCGGGACAGGGGCGGACAATGAGCAGTTCTTC.

About this clone itself: This sample includes further DNA sequences coding for the same CDR3. The chain uses TRBV9 and TRBJ2-1; weak D call: TRBD2 (6 bases). This CDR3 comprises 15 residues. V gave up 3 bases and J gave up 6 bases, with 16 bases separating them. The germline CDR1 and CDR2 sequences are SGDLS and YYNGEE. The CDR3 protein is CASSGDGTLGNEQFF. In nucleotides, the CDR3 is TGTGCCAGCAGCGGAGACGGGACTTTGGGCAATGAGCAGTTCTTC.

The gene calls are TRBV4-3 and TRBJ2-1; 7 bases agree with TRBD1. Germline lookup yields CDR1 LGHNA and CDR2 YSLEER. The ends lost 0 bases at V and 2 bases at J; junction bases unmatched: 4. The CDR3 loop spans 16 amino acids. CDR3 DNA sequence: TGCGCCAGCAGCCAAGAAGTTCAGGGGGCCTACAATGAGCAGTTCTTC. Translation gives CASSQEVQGAYNEQFF.

The V and J genes are TRBV19 and TRBJ2-3; 12 bases are a match to TRBD1. The CDR3 runs to 14 residues. The V gene's germline CDR1 is LNHDA and CDR2 SQIVND (reference sequence). Trimming cost V 6 bases and J 5 bases; bases outside gene matches: 3. CDR3 protein: CASSRDRGQDTQYF. In nucleotides, the CDR3 is TGTGCCAGTAGCCGGGACAGGGGGCAAGATACGCAGTATTTT.

This clone came up once. V and J are TRBV7-2 and TRBJ1-5, with 11 bases aligning to TRBD1. Germline-derived CDR1 and CDR2 are SGHTA and FQGNSA. CDR3 length equals 17 residues. With V trimmed by 1 base and J by 7 bases, 9 bases remained unmatched. The CDR3 here is CASSLGRGQGGGQPQHF. Here the CDR3 DNA reads TGTGCCAGCAGCTTAGGCCGGGGACAGGGGGGAGGGCAGCCCCAGCATTTT.

The chain joins TRBV16 to TRBJ1-5; no clear D gene. With 0 bases removed from V and 0 bases from J, the gap between germline ends came to 6 bases. The CDR3 covers 15 residues. In germline, CDR1 is KGHSY, CDR2 FQNENV. Here the CDR3 reads CASSQSRISNQPQHF. DNA of the CDR3: TGTGCCAGCAGCCAATCGAGGATTAGCAATCAGCCCCAGCATTTT.

V and J are TRBV19 and TRBJ1-4, with D possibly matching TRBD1 (6 bases). The CDR3 runs to 15 residues. CDR1 and CDR2 from the germline V gene are LNHDA and SQIVND (reference sequence). The V gene lost 5 bases and the J gene lost 3 bases, with 13 bases spanning the gap. CDR3 residues: CASSALQGANEKLFF. In DNA form, the CDR3 reads TGTGCCAGTAGTGCTCTACAGGGCGCTAATGAAAAACTGTTTTTT.

The CDR3 bases are TGTGCCAGCAGCTTAATCCCAGCGGGAGGTATATTCGACTACGAGCAGTACTTC. Its protein product is CASSLIPAGGIFDYEQYF. J is TRBJ2-7 and V is TRBV5-4, with 9 positions matching TRBD2. The CDR3 spans 18 residues. Germline trimming cut 2 bases from V and 3 bases from J; bases unmatched to any gene: 15. Looked up from germline, CDR1 is SGHNT and CDR2 is YYREEE (reference sequence).

The chain joins TRBV25-1 to TRBJ2-7, with D perhaps matching TRBD1 (5 bases). This CDR3 is 16 amino acids long. The ends were cut back, 3 bases at V and 0 bases at J, with 15 bases in the middle. From germline, CDR1 is MGHDK and CDR2 SYGVNS. The chain's CDR3 is CASSELGARVSYEQYF. CDR3 nucleotide sequence: TGTGCCAGCAGTGAGCTAGGGGCCAGGGTCTCCTACGAGCAGTACTTC.

The V and J genes are TRBV4-3 and TRBJ2-1; D gene uncertain. V was trimmed by 4 bases and J by 1 base, leaving 11 bases between them. The CDR3 loop spans 15 amino acids. In germline, CDR1 is LGHNA, CDR2 YSLEER. CDR3 in DNA: TGCGCCAGCAGCCGAGACTTAGGGTCCTACAATGAGCAGTTCTTC. Its translation: CASSRDLGSYNEQFF.

The chain employs TRBV19 and TRBJ2-1, with D perhaps TRBD1 (5 bases). Trimming removed 5 bases at V and 3 bases at J, with 11 bases between. Germline V gene sequence: CDR1 LNHDA, CDR2 SQIVND (reference sequence). There are 14 residues in the CDR3. CDR3: CASSLRDSYNEQFF. CDR3 nucleotides: TGTGCCAGTAGTCTCCGCGACAGCTACAATGAGCAGTTCTTC.

The chain recombines TRBV18 with TRBJ1-3; 7 nucleotides line up with TRBD1. Germline CDR1 is KGHSH and CDR2 is LQKENI. This CDR3 region has 18 residues. The trim removed 0 bases at V and 0 bases at J, leaving 8 bases unmatched. In DNA form, the CDR3 reads TGTGCCAGCTCACCACCGTGGCAGGGGGTTAGCTCTGGAAACACCATATATTTT. This translates into CASSPPWQGVSSGNTIYF.

The CDR3 sequence: CASSPFQDNFGGNQPQHF. The CDR3, as DNA: TGTGCCAGCAGTCCCTTTCAGGACAATTTTGGCGGCAATCAGCCCCAGCATTTT. V is TRBV28 and J is TRBJ1-5, with D possibly being TRBD1 (5 bases). Germline V gives CDR1 MDHEN, CDR2 SYDVKM. The ends were cut back, 5 bases at V and 2 bases at J, with 22 bases in the middle. The CDR3 has 18 amino acids.

The V gene is TRBV20-1, the J gene TRBJ2-3, with D unresolved. V lost 4 bases and J lost 3, with 5 bases in between. CDR1 is DFQATT, CDR2 SNEGSKA, per germline (reference sequence). The CDR3 totals 11 residues. CDR3 DNA: TGCAGTGCTATTAGGACAGATACGCAGTATTTT. Translation gives CSAIRTDTQYF.

The chain employs TRBV5-1 and TRBJ1-4, with D unclear. The ends were cut back, 0 bases at V and 3 bases at J, with 9 bases in the middle. CDR3 length: 15 residues. Germline-derived CDR1 and CDR2 are SGHRS and YFSETQ. CDR3 in amino acids: CASSLGQSPNEKLFF. The CDR3 DNA reads TGCGCCAGCAGCTTGGGGCAGTCCCCTAATGAAAAACTGTTTTTT.

The chain combines TRBV7-6 with TRBJ1-3, with TRBD1 matching 9 bases. Germline V gives CDR1 SGHVS, CDR2 FNYEAQ. The CDR3 contains 19 residues. V dropped 5 bases and J dropped 0; count of bases not matched to a gene: 14. The CDR3 protein is CASSTAGTGSSGSGNTIYF. The CDR3 coding sequence is TGTGCCAGCAGCACCGCCGGGACAGGGTCGTCGGGCTCTGGAAACACCATATATTTT.

The chain has TRBV23-1 and TRBJ2-4; TRBD2 is a possible D gene (5 bases). TRBV23-1 carries the ORF label, with uncertain function. V lost 7 bases and J 3 bases, leaving 22 bases between the germline ends. This CDR3 spans 17 amino acids. In DNA form, the CDR3 reads TGCGCCAGCAAACCGGACCTATCCGAGGGAGACAAAAACATTCAGTACTTC. Translating it yields CASKPDLSEGDKNIQYF.

The rearrangement joins TRBV28 to TRBJ1-6, with 7 bases identical to TRBD1. The germline CDR1 and CDR2 sequences are MDHEN and SYDVKM. This CDR3 spans 14 amino acids. Trimming cost V 5 bases and J 5 bases; bases outside gene matches: 3. The CDR3 sequence: CASSQTGNNSPLHF. The CDR3 bases are TGTGCCAGCAGTCAGACAGGGAATAATTCACCCCTCCACTTT.

The chain joins TRBV6-1 to TRBJ1-3; tentatively, D is TRBD1 (6 bases). This CDR3 has 15 residues. V lost 5 bases and J lost 4, with 15 bases in between. CDR1 and CDR2 from the germline V gene are MNHNS and SASEGT. The CDR3 protein is CASSLLGGAGNTIYF. The CDR3 DNA reads TGTGCCAGCAGTTTACTTGGGGGGGCGGGAAACACCATATATTTT.

The chain links TRBV5-1 to TRBJ2-1; D is ambiguous. The CDR3 is made up of 11 amino acids. Germline CDR1 reads SGHRS; CDR2 reads YFSETQ. V was cut by 7 bases and J by 4 bases, with 6 bases left in between. CDR3 DNA sequence: TGCGCCAGCGCAGCATACAATGAGCAGTTCTTC. This translates into CASAAYNEQFF. Variable domain in full (rest from reference TRBV5-1 and TRBJ2-1): KAGVTQTPRYLIKTRGQQVTLSCSPISGHRSVSWYQQTPGQGLQFLFEYFSETQRNKGNFPGRFSGRQFSNSRSEMNVSTLELGDSALYLCASAAYNEQFFGPGTRLTVL.

V is TRBV2 and J is TRBJ1-6, with D perhaps matching TRBD1 (6 bases). The CDR3 sequence is 16 residues long. From germline, CDR1 is SNHLY and CDR2 FYNNEI. Trimming removed 4 bases from V and 0 bases from J, with 10 bases in between. This CDR3 is CASSGTGYSYNSPLHF. The CDR3 region has the DNA TGTGCCAGCAGTGGAACAGGGTACTCCTATAATTCACCCCTCCACTTT.

This clone has just one count. The chain carries TRBV11-3 and TRBJ2-7; 7 bases agree with TRBD1. The germline CDR1 and CDR2 sequences are SGHNT and YENEEA. This CDR3 has 13 amino acids. V was clipped by 5 bases and J by 3 bases; unmatched bases: 4. CDR3 DNA sequence: TGTGCCAGCAGCCCCAGGACAGGCTACGAGCAGTACTTC. Translation gives CASSPRTGYEQYF.

V and J are TRBV4-2 and TRBJ2-5; D possibly corresponds to TRBD2 (5 bases). V was shortened by 0 bases and J by 5 bases, with 13 bases between the two germline ends. The CDR3 consists of 15 residues. Germline lookup yields CDR1 LGHNA and CDR2 YNFKEQ. CDR3 residues: CASSQEGDYLETQYF. For the CDR3, the DNA is TGTGCCAGCAGCCAAGAAGGCGACTACCTGGAGACCCAGTACTTC.

Concerning this clone itself: One end of the junction fails to match germline, which may point to a read error. Other DNA sequences of this sample code for an identical CDR3. The CDR3 nucleotides are TGTGCCTGGAGTTGGGACAGGAGTACTGAAGCCTTCTTT. It translates to CAWSWDRSTEAFF. The gene calls are TRBV30 and TRBJ1-1; 8 bases fit TRBD1. Germline V gene data show CDR1 as GTSNPN and CDR2 as SVGIG (reference sequence). The CDR3 length is 13 residues.

J is TRBJ2-1 and V is TRBV15, with TRBD2 matching 8 bases. The V gene's germline CDR1 is LNHNV and CDR2 YYDKDF (reference sequence). The V gene end was trimmed by 5 bases and the J gene end by 2 bases; junction bases not matched to a gene: 5. The CDR3 is 15 residues long. CDR3 bases: TGTGCCACCAGCGTAGGTAGCGGGGCCTACAATGAGCAGTTCTTC. This encodes CATSVGSGAYNEQFF. The variable domain in full, with the rest retrieved from reference TRBV15 and TRBJ2-1, is DAMVIQNPRYQVTQFGKPVTLSCSQTLNHNVMYWYQQKSSQAPKLLFHYYDKDFNNEADTPDNFQSRRPNTSFCFLDIRSPGLGDTAMYLCATSVGSGAYNEQFFGPGTRLTVL.